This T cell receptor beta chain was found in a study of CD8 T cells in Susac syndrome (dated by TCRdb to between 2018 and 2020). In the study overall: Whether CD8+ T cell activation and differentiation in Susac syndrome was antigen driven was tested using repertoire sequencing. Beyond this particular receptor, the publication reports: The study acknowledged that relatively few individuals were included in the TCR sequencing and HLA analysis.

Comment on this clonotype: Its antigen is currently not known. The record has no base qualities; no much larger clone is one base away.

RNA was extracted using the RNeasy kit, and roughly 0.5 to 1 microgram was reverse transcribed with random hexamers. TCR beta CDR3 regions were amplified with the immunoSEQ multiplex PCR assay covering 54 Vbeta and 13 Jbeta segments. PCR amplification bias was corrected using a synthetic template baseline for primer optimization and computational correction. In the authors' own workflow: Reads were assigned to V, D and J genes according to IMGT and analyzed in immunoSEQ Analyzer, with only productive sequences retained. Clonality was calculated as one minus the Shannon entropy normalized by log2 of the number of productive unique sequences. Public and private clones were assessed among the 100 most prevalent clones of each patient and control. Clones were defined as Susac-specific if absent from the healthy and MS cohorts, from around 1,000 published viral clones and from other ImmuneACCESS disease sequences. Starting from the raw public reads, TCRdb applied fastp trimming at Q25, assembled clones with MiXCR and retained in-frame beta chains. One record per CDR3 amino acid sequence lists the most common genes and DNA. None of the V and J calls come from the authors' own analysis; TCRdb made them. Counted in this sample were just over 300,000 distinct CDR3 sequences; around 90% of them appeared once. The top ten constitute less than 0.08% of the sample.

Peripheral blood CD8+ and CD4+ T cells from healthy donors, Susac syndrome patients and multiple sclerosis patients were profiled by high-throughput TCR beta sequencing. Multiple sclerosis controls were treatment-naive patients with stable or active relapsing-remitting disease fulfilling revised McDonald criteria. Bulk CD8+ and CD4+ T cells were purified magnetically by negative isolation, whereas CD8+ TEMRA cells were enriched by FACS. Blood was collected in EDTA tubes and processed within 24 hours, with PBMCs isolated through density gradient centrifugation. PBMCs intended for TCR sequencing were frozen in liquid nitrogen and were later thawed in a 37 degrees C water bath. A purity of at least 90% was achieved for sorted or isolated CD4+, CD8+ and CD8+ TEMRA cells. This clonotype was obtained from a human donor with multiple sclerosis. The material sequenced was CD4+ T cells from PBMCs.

The CDR3 protein sequence reads: CASSELRGPYEQYF. The DNA sequence reads TGTGCCAGCAGTGAACTAAGGGGACCCTACGAGCAGTACTTC. The receptor chain draws on TRBV2 and TRBJ2-7; the D gene is perhaps TRBD1 or TRBD2, each of them matching over 5 bases. According to the germline V gene, CDR1 reads SNHLY and CDR2 reads FYNNEI. Taken from cysteine to phenylalanine, the CDR3 has 14 residues. Only the CDR3 DNA is retained, 42 bases long and in frame from the first base. V was cut back by 2 bases and J by 2 bases, leaving a gap of 10 bases between them.